This TCR beta chain was sequenced for a study of blood T cell repertoires in COVID-19 (dated by TCRdb to 2020 to 2022). Looking at the study overall: Samples from collaborators originated in the United States, Italy and Spain and spanned both the acute and convalescent phases of COVID-19. The prospective study material was composed of cDNA or gDNA derived from T cells, B-cell-depleted T cells, or PBMCs. The dataset comprised deeply sampled blood TCRbeta repertoires from subjects exposed to, actively infected with, or recovered from COVID-19. A freely available public database, intended as a resource for researchers studying the immune response to SARS-CoV-2, is where the repertoires were released. Samples were obtained from the ongoing ImmuneRACE study (first 160 participants) and from about 1,300 subjects provided by 6 global collaborators. The sample metadata nearly always contained a de-identified subject ID, COVID-19 status, age in years and sex. HLA class I and class II types, where available, came from metadata supplied by the sample provider rather than from assay-based typing. Beyond this particular receptor, the publication reports: The quantity of clinical and demographic metadata differed by source and by participant and was supplied without curation.

TCRbeta CDR3 regions were amplified from genomic DNA by means of the immunoSEQ Assay, a bias-controlled multiplex PCR. On the authors' methods: Nucleated cell counts per sample were estimated from amplification of reference gene primers within the assay. Sequence reads were collapsed and filtered to measure the absolute abundance of every unique TCRbeta CDR3 rearrangement. For each sample, productive Simpson clonality was calculated as the square root of Simpson's diversity index over productive rearrangements. Drawn from immuneACCESS, this table holds only the in-frame rearrangements with V and J called that TCRdb kept. Clones are partly lost; checked studies trace under half to an unresolved V gene and leave the rest unexplained. V and J calls and clone size come straight from that table; D and trimming were deduced from the DNA. Across this sample there are 250,000 or so clones, with about nine tenths seen only once. The top ten constitute over 0.65% of the sample.

With regard to this clone: The antigen this receptor binds is unknown. The sample holds no much larger clone one base away, and base qualities are not on file.

At one collaborating source in Seattle, patients were enrolled during active infection and were followed longitudinally through the course of disease. The collaborating institutions used their own protocols to collect whole blood in K2EDTA tubes. For TCRbeta analysis, collaborators shipped samples in one of three forms: frozen whole blood, isolated PBMCs, or DNA extracted from either of those sample types. The CDR3 holds 13 amino acids from the cysteine to the phenylalanine. The read is trimmed to its CDR3 DNA, 39 bases read in frame from base 1. Per the germline V gene, MNHEY is the CDR1 and SVGAGI is the CDR2. The germline ends are 12 bases apart after V is trimmed by 6 bases and J by 4 bases.

The sequenced sample consisted of peripheral blood. The V and J segments used are TRBV6-5 and TRBJ1-2, with TRBD1 perhaps the D gene, on 5 matching bases. This clonotype was obtained from a man aged 25-40 years with COVID-19, enrolled during active disease. The nucleotide sequence is TGTGCCAGCAGAGCCGACAGCCTCTATGGCTACACCTTC. Translated, this gives CASRADSLYGYTF.